A single sample gave rise to the 32 T cell receptor beta chains below, sequenced in a study of CD8+ T cells in alopecia areata. Isolated RNA was reverse transcribed into cDNA used as the sequencing template. Sequencing used immunoSEQ multiplex PCR; TCRdb keeps in-frame clones, though not all of them. The sample lists fewer than 250,000 clones; more than 30% were seen once. The treatment denotes: oral pan-JAK inhibitor, 5-10 mg twice daily. This material consisted of CD4+ T cells sorted from blood, taken around week 30, from a patient treated with tofacitinib. Every receptor here comes from a human donor with alopecia areata.

V and J are TRBV5-5 and TRBJ1-2, with 7 bases fitting TRBD1. Germline-derived CDR1 and CDR2 are SGHKS and YYEKEE (reference sequence). V lost 1 base and J lost 5; bases outside the gene matches: 8. The CDR3 is 15 residues long. The CDR3 DNA reads as TGTGCCAGCAGCTTGAGAGGGACAGCTCCTTATGGCTACACCTTC. Translation gives CASSLRGTAPYGYTF.

This clone came up a few times. V is TRBV27 and J is TRBJ2-7; D gene unclear. The ends were cut back, 6 bases at V and 4 bases at J, with 16 bases in the middle. Looked up from germline, CDR1 is MNHEY and CDR2 is SMNVEV (reference sequence). CDR3 size: 14 residues. CDR3: CASSPVGRQYEQYF. In DNA, the CDR3 is TGTGCCAGCAGCCCCGTCGGCAGGCAGTACGAGCAGTACTTC.

This clone has just a few counts. The chain links TRBV29-1 to TRBJ1-2; D unclear. In germline, CDR1 is SQVTM, CDR2 ANQGSEA. The CDR3 extends over 17 amino acids. The ends were cut back, 0 bases at V and 4 bases at J, with 21 bases in the middle. The CDR3 region has the DNA TGCAGCGTTGAAGAGGACCCCTTATCACCATTGGGCTATGGCTACACCTTC. It encodes CSVEEDPLSPLGYGYTF.

This clone was counted between two and nine times. V gene TRBV19 combines with J gene TRBJ1-1; TRBD1 might be the D (5 bases). From germline, CDR1 is LNHDA and CDR2 SQIVND (reference sequence). The germline V and J ends were trimmed by 0 bases and 5 bases, with 13 bases remaining between them. The CDR3 spans 15 residues. CDR3 nucleotides: TGTGCCAGTAGTATAGACCAGGGCCTGGTAACTGAAGCTTTCTTT. Translation: CASSIDQGLVTEAFF.

This clone was detected only a few times. The chain is built from TRBV2 and TRBJ1-4, with D uncertain. CDR3 length: 11 residues. Between the trimmed V and J ends, which lost 6 bases and 3 bases, there was a span of 2 bases. CDR1 and CDR2 (germline): SNHLY, FYNNEI. The CDR3 region is CASRSNEKLFF. CDR3 nucleotide sequence: TGTGCCAGCAGATCTAATGAAAAACTGTTTTTT.

V usage is TRBV29-1 and J usage is TRBJ1-1, with D possibly matching TRBD1 (5 bases). With 4 bases removed from V and 0 bases from J, the gap between germline ends came to 9 bases. The germline CDR1 and CDR2 sequences are SQVTM and ANQGSEA. The CDR3 has 13 amino acids. Here the CDR3 DNA reads TGCAGCGTTGGTCCAGGGTTGAACACTGAAGCTTTCTTT. Protein product: CSVGPGLNTEAFF.

This clone came up a few times. The gene calls are TRBV7-9 and TRBJ2-7; D unclear. The CDR3 consists of 13 residues. Germline V gene lookup returns CDR1 SEHNR and CDR2 FQNEAQ (reference sequence). V lost 2 bases and J lost 9, with 14 bases in between. The CDR3 DNA reads TGTGCCAGCAGCTTAATTAGGGAACTCGGGCAGTACTTC. Amino acids: CASSLIRELGQYF. The full variable domain, its missing parts supplied by reference TRBV7-9 and TRBJ2-7, is DTGVSQNPRHKITKRGQNVTFRCDPISEHNRLYWYRQTLGQGPEFLTYFQNEAQLEKSRLLSDRFSAERPKGSFSTLEIQRTEQGDSAMYLCASSLIRELGQYFGPGTRLTVT.

V is TRBV30 and J is TRBJ2-7; D is possibly TRBD1 (6 bases). V lost 2 bases to trimming and J lost 6 bases, with 23 bases between them. The CDR3 loop spans 16 amino acids. Germline CDR1 reads GTSNPN; CDR2 reads SVGIG (reference sequence). The CDR3 is CAWSTRVGVARGEQYF. The CDR3 DNA reads TGTGCCTGGAGTACACGGGTGGGCGTCGCCAGGGGCGAGCAGTACTTC.

This chain joins TRBV9 and TRBJ2-7; 9 positions match TRBD1. The CDR3 has 13 amino acids. The V segment lost 3 bases and the J segment 3 bases; nucleotides outside the gene matches: 1. From germline, CDR1 is SGDLS and CDR2 YYNGEE. This CDR3 reads CASSEGQGYEQYF. The CDR3 DNA reads TGTGCCAGCAGCGAGGGACAGGGCTACGAGCAGTACTTC.

The chain combines TRBV27 with TRBJ1-2; D may be TRBD1 (6 bases). CDR3 length: 14 residues. CDR1 and CDR2 (germline): MNHEY, SMNVEV (reference sequence). V gave up 6 bases and J gave up 1 base, with 12 bases separating them. The CDR3 sequence: CASSPHRDNYGYTF. CDR3 nucleotides: TGTGCCAGCAGCCCTCACAGGGATAACTATGGCTACACCTTC.

The J gene is TRBJ2-1, the V gene TRBV30; 9 nucleotides line up with TRBD2. CDR1 and CDR2 (germline): GTSNPN, SVGIG (reference sequence). The ends lost 2 bases at V and 1 base at J; junction bases unmatched: 9. The CDR3 is 17 residues long. CDR3 amino acids: CAWSRSWLAGSYNEQFF. For the CDR3, the DNA is TGTGCCTGGAGTAGGAGTTGGCTAGCGGGATCCTACAATGAGCAGTTCTTC.

The rearrangement joins TRBV6-1 to TRBJ1-1; perhaps TRBD1 as D (6 bases). CDR1 and CDR2 from the germline V gene are MNHNS and SASEGT. V was shortened by 0 bases and J by 2 bases, with 13 bases between the two germline ends. The CDR3 length is 16 residues. Here the CDR3 DNA reads TGTGCCAGCAGTGAAGCACCCAGGGGTTTTAACACTGAAGCTTTCTTT. It translates to CASSEAPRGFNTEAFF.

This clone appeared once. This sequence joins TRBV25-1 and TRBJ1-2; no firm D call. CDR1 is MGHDK, CDR2 SYGVNS, per germline. The CDR3 length is 14 residues. Between the trimmed V and J ends, which lost 1 base and 2 bases, there was a span of 8 bases. The chain's CDR3 is CASSELKVNYGYTF. In DNA, the CDR3 is TGTGCCAGCAGTGAATTGAAGGTCAACTATGGCTACACCTTC.

The chain combines TRBV29-1 with TRBJ1-1, with D perhaps matching TRBD1 (5 bases). The length of the CDR3 is 13 residues. V was shortened by 7 bases and J by 3 bases, with 15 bases between the two germline ends. Germline V gives CDR1 SQVTM, CDR2 ANQGSEA. The CDR3 is CSGCRGVDTEAFF. The CDR3 nucleotides read TGCAGCGGCTGCCGGGGGGTAGACACTGAAGCTTTCTTT. Drawing the rest from reference TRBV29-1 and TRBJ1-1, the complete variable domain is SAVISQKPSRDICQRGTSLTIQCQVDSQVTMMFWYRQQPGQSLTLIATANQGSEATYESGFVIDKFPISRPNLTFSTLTVSNMSPEDSSIYLCSGCRGVDTEAFFGQGTRLTVV.

This clone turned up a few times. The chain has TRBV7-2 and TRBJ2-4; 7 bases map to TRBD1. Trimming at V came to 4 bases and at J to 0 bases, leaving 3 bases not matched to a gene. The CDR3 is 15 amino acids. CDR1 and CDR2 (germline): SGHTA, FQGNSA. The CDR3 region is CASSSGGPAKNIQYF. The CDR3 nucleotides read TGTGCCAGCAGCTCAGGGGGACCAGCCAAAAACATTCAGTACTTC.

The chain couples TRBV5-1 to TRBJ2-7; D is ambiguous. CDR3 size: 15 residues. Trimming removed 3 bases at V and 3 bases at J, with 16 bases between. Germline lookup yields CDR1 SGHRS and CDR2 YFSETQ. In nucleotides, the CDR3 is TGCGCCAGCAGCTCAACGGTAGGCGACTTCTACGAGCAGTACTTC. It yields the protein CASSSTVGDFYEQYF.

This clone was detected many times. The chain employs TRBV2 and TRBJ2-1, with D hard to call. The CDR3 consists of 19 residues. Germline V gene sequence: CDR1 SNHLY, CDR2 FYNNEI. Deletions cut 7 bases from V and 0 bases from J, with 25 bases between. CDR3 in DNA: TGTGCCAGCATCAGTAGGGCGGTTAGCCTCCCCCGCTCCTACAATGAGCAGTTCTTC. Encoded protein: CASISRAVSLPRSYNEQFF.

Concerning this clone itself: Other nucleotide sequences in the sample specify the same CDR3. The chain couples TRBV30 to TRBJ2-3; no definite D call. CDR1 GTSNPN and CDR2 SVGIG come from the germline V gene (reference sequence). Between the trimmed V and J ends, which lost 0 bases and 3 bases, there was a span of 4 bases. This CDR3 spans 12 amino acids. The CDR3 region is CAWSVSTDTQYF. In DNA form, the CDR3 reads TGTGCCTGGAGTGTCAGTACAGATACGCAGTATTTT.

This clone occurred a few times. The V gene is TRBV27, the J gene TRBJ2-1; D unclear. This CDR3 region has 13 residues. V lost 3 bases to trimming and J lost 1 base, with 4 bases between them. CDR1 is MNHEY, CDR2 SMNVEV, per germline (reference sequence). The DNA for the CDR3 is TGTGCCAGCAGTTTGGGATCCTACAATGAGCAGTTCTTC. Residues: CASSLGSYNEQFF.

The chain is built from TRBV5-1 and TRBJ1-2; D unclear. V was shortened by 0 bases and J by 8 bases, with 14 bases between the two germline ends. The CDR3 totals 14 residues. Per the germline V gene, CDR1 is SGHRS and CDR2 is YFSETQ. CDR3 in DNA: TGCGCCAGCAGCTTGGACAGTTTCTTAGGCGGCTACACCTTC. This codes for CASSLDSFLGGYTF. Full variable domain (missing parts from reference TRBV5-1 and TRBJ1-2): KAGVTQTPRYLIKTRGQQVTLSCSPISGHRSVSWYQQTPGQGLQFLFEYFSETQRNKGNFPGRFSGRQFSNSRSEMNVSTLELGDSALYLCASSLDSFLGGYTFGSGTRLTVV.

The V and J genes are TRBV6-1 and TRBJ2-7; the D gene is possibly TRBD2 (6 bases). The V gene's germline CDR1 is MNHNS and CDR2 SASEGT. The ends were cut back, 2 bases at V and 3 bases at J, with 11 bases in the middle. The CDR3 loop spans 14 amino acids. In nucleotides, the CDR3 is TGTGCCAGCAGTGAACTAGCGCCGTTCTACGAGCAGTACTTC. Its protein product is CASSELAPFYEQYF.

The V call is TRBV5-4, the J call TRBJ2-3, with 9 bases aligning to TRBD2. Germline V lookup: CDR1 SGHNT, CDR2 YYREEE (reference sequence). Unmatched junction bases numbered 4, after V lost 2 bases and J lost 0 bases. The CDR3 length is 16 residues. The CDR3 region has the DNA TGTGCCAGCAGCTTCCAGCGGGGGGCGAGCACAGATACGCAGTATTTT. Protein product: CASSFQRGASTDTQYF.

CDR3 sequence (DNA): TGTGCCAGCAGCCCGGGACAGGGACCCACCGGGGAGCTGTTTTTT. As protein: CASSPGQGPTGELFF. This chain links TRBV5-6 with TRBJ2-2; TRBD1 agrees at 9 bases. The V gene's germline CDR1 is SGHDT and CDR2 YYEEEE. The CDR3 runs to 15 residues. The V and J ends lost 4 bases and 4 bases, in that order; junction bases with no gene match: 5. Looking up the rest from reference TRBV5-6 and TRBJ2-2 gives the full variable domain: DAGVTQSPTHLIKTRGQQVTLRCSPKSGHDTVSWYQQALGQGPQFIFQYYEEEERQRGNFPDRFSGHQFPNYSSELNVNALLLGDSALYLCASSPGQGPTGELFFGEGSRLTVL.

This clone has a handful of counts. In DNA, the CDR3 is TGTGCCAGCAGCTTAGACGGCCAGAGGGGCTATGGCTACACCTTC. This encodes CASSLDGQRGYGYTF. The chain links TRBV5-4 to TRBJ1-2; TRBD1 is a possible D gene (5 bases). Trimming took 2 bases from V and 4 from J, leaving 15 bases between them. CDR3 length: 15 amino acids. Germline CDR1 SGHNT, CDR2 YYREEE (reference sequence).

The gene calls are TRBV10-2 and TRBJ2-7; 9 positions agree with TRBD1. Germline CDR1 WSHSY, CDR2 SAAADI. This CDR3 contains 14 residues. J gave up 2 bases and V 2 bases, and 1 base lay outside the gene matches. CDR3 in amino acids: CASSEGDRAYEQYF. CDR3 nucleotides: TGCGCCAGCAGTGAGGGGGACAGGGCCTACGAGCAGTACTTC.

With respect to this clone: At the DNA level, this CDR3 is encoded by other sequences in the same sample as well. The chain links TRBV30 to TRBJ1-5; tentatively, D is TRBD1 (5 bases). The V end was cut by 0 bases, the J end by 7 bases, with 10 bases between. From germline, CDR1 is GTSNPN and CDR2 SVGIG (reference sequence). The CDR3 covers 13 residues. Written as DNA, the CDR3 is TGTGCCTGGAGTGTCCAGGGAGGCCAGCCCCAGCATTTT. Its translation: CAWSVQGGQPQHF.

The rearrangement links TRBV9 to TRBJ2-3, with 7 bases identical to TRBD1. There are 14 residues in the CDR3. V dropped 0 bases and J dropped 13; count of bases not matched to a gene: 11. The germline gives CDR1 SGDLS, CDR2 YYNGEE. CDR3 residues: CASSVDGTAVREYF. CDR3 sequence (DNA): TGTGCCAGCAGCGTAGATGGGACAGCGGTACGGGAGTATTTT. The full variable domain, its missing parts supplied by reference TRBV9 and TRBJ2-3, is DSGVTQTPKHLITATGQRVTLRCSPRSGDLSVYWYQQSLDQGLQFLIQYYNGEERAKGNILERFSAQQFPDLHSELNLSSLELGDSALYFCASSVDGTAVREYFGPGTRLTVL.

This clone appeared a few times. The V and J genes are TRBV29-1 and TRBJ2-2; the D call may be TRBD1 or TRBD2 (5 bases each). Germline V lookup: CDR1 SQVTM, CDR2 ANQGSEA. Trimming removed 6 bases at V and 0 bases at J, with 14 bases between. The CDR3 is 15 amino acids. The CDR3 loop is CSVGTGTPNTGELFF. The CDR3 coding sequence is TGCAGCGTCGGAACCGGGACCCCGAACACCGGGGAGCTGTTTTTT.

The chain uses TRBV9 and TRBJ2-7; 10 nucleotides agree with TRBD2. After removal of 3 bases from V and 1 base from J, the junction contained 4 bases not matched to a gene. The germline V gene has CDR1 SGDLS and CDR2 YYNGEE. The CDR3 covers 15 residues. The CDR3 is CASSAGTSVSYEQYF. CDR3 nucleotides: TGTGCCAGCAGCGCCGGGACTAGCGTGTCCTACGAGCAGTACTTC.

This clone has a single count. J is TRBJ2-5 and V is TRBV19, with 10 bases identical to TRBD1. CDR1 is LNHDA, CDR2 SQIVND, per germline (reference sequence). V trimming: 10 bases; J trimming: 5 bases; junction bases outside the gene matches: 10. This CDR3 contains 14 residues. CDR3 sequence reads: CATRGQGSGETQYF. CDR3 coding DNA: TGTGCCACCAGGGGACAGGGGAGTGGGGAGACCCAGTACTTC.

This sequence joins TRBV6-6 and TRBJ2-5, with 9 bases lining up with TRBD1. The V gene's germline CDR1 is MNHNY and CDR2 SVGAGI (reference sequence). The CDR3 spans 15 residues. The V segment lost 5 bases and the J segment 1 base; nucleotides outside the gene matches: 5. The CDR3 reads CASSPPGQGQETQYF. In DNA, the CDR3 is TGTGCCAGCAGTCCCCCGGGACAGGGCCAAGAGACCCAGTACTTC.

This clone showed up just a few times. The chain links TRBV15 to TRBJ2-1; D is possibly TRBD1 or TRBD2 (5 bases each). The germline V gene encodes CDR1 LNHNV and CDR2 YYDKDF (reference sequence). The CDR3 spans 14 residues. The germline V and J ends were trimmed by 2 bases and 9 bases, with 14 bases remaining between them. CDR3 in amino acids: CATSRSGPRGEQFF. CDR3 nucleotide sequence: TGTGCCACCAGCAGATCGGGACCCCGGGGTGAGCAGTTCTTC.